The rows below give T cell receptor beta chains drawn from one sample of a study of cytomegalovirus exposure and HLA in healthy donors. Sequencing was performed with immunoSEQ multiplex PCR; in TCRdb, only in-frame clones are kept and a portion is missing. The sample carries roughly 38,000 clones, roughly 76% recorded once. Input material: PBMCs. The receptors were sampled from a woman aged 25 to 39 in good health and CMV-seropositive. CDR3s include the opening cysteine and the closing phenylalanine or tryptophan. The D gene is left open where the match is weak. A clone size is listed for some rows: how often the clone was seen (once, few, many), or a class if it is expanded.

abundance | j_gene | len | v_gene | d_gene | CDR3nt | CDR3aa
NA | TRBJ1-4 | 16 | TRBV5-1 | NA | TGCGCCAGCAGCCTATCAGGGATAGCAACTAATGAAAAACTGTTTTTT | CASSLSGIATNEKLFF
few | TRBJ2-7 | 14 | TRBV28 | TRBD1 | TGTGCCAGCAGCCTGGGACAGGGTTTCCACGAGCAGTACTTC | CASSLGQGFHEQYF
NA | TRBJ2-3 | 15 | TRBV7-3 | TRBD1 | TGTGCCAGCAGCACCCGACAGGGGGGCACAGATACGCAGTATTTT | CASSTRQGGTDTQYF
NA | TRBJ2-5 | 15 | TRBV6-5 | TRBD2 | TGTGCCAGCCGGCTAGCGGGAGCTTCGGCAGAGACCCAGTACTTC | CASRLAGASAETQYF
NA | TRBJ2-2 | 16 | TRBV7-6 | NA | TGTGCCAGCACCCCCCTAAGAGTAGTGGACACCGGGGAGCTGTTTTTT | CASTPLRVVDTGELFF
NA | TRBJ2-7 | 15 | TRBV6-5 | TRBD1 | TGTGCCAGCAGTTCCTGGACAGGGGGCCGGTACGAGCAGTACTTC | CASSSWTGGRYEQYF
NA | TRBJ2-1 | 14 | TRBV18 | TRBD1 | TGTGCCAGCTCACTCACACAGGGGAGTAATGAGCAGTTCTTC | CASSLTQGSNEQFF
NA | TRBJ1-6 | 14 | TRBV14 | NA | TGTGCCAGCAGCCAAGATCCGTCTTACACACCCCTCCACTTT | CASSQDPSYTPLHF
few | TRBJ2-1 | 15 | TRBV7-3 | TRBD2 | TGTTCCAGCAGCCCAACTAGCGGACCGTACAATGAGCAGTTCTTC | CSSSPTSGPYNEQFF
NA | TRBJ2-1 | 15 | TRBV13 | NA | TGTGCCAGCAGCGGTTGGAGGGTCTCCTACAATGAGCAGTTCTTC | CASSGWRVSYNEQFF
NA | TRBJ2-7 | 13 | TRBV5-1 | NA | TGCGCCAGCAGCTTGGGAGGGCACTCCGAGCAGTACTTC | CASSLGGHSEQYF
NA | TRBJ2-5 | 15 | TRBV7-3 | NA | TGTGCCAGCAGCTTGGCAGCCACTAAGCAAGAGACCCAGTACTTC | CASSLAATKQETQYF
NA | TRBJ1-2 | 16 | TRBV6-4 | NA | TGTGCCAGGTCATCGTGGGTAACAGGGAAACGTCTGGGCTACCCCTTC | CARSSWVTGKRLGYPF
NA | TRBJ2-7 | 17 | TRBV27 | TRBD1 | TGTGCCAGCAGCGGGACCCGTCGGACAGGGAGCTCCTACGAGCAGTACTTC | CASSGTRRTGSSYEQYF
NA | TRBJ2-3 | 16 | TRBV7-3 | TRBD1 | TGTGCCAGCAGCTTAACCGGGACAGGGGGGCCGGATACGCAGTATTTT | CASSLTGTGGPDTQYF
NA | TRBJ1-1 | 14 | TRBV5-1 | NA | TGCGCCAGCAGGGGGCTGGTGGAGAACACTGAAGCTTTCTTT | CASRGLVENTEAFF
once | TRBJ1-2 | 18 | TRBV14 | TRBD1 | TGTGCCAGCAGCCAAGTTCTAGGGACAGGGAACGGTGACTATGGCTACACCTTC | CASSQVLGTGNGDYGYTF
NA | TRBJ1-2 | 16 | TRBV6-5 | NA | TGTGCCAGCAGTTACTACAGGACCGGGGGGAACTATGGCTACACCTTC | CASSYYRTGGNYGYTF
NA | TRBJ1-2 | 14 | TRBV5-1 | TRBD1 | TGCGCCAGCAGCGAAGACAGGGGGCAAAGAGGCTACACCTTC | CASSEDRGQRGYTF
NA | TRBJ2-6 | 16 | TRBV9 | NA | TGTGCCAGCAGCGCGCAGGGTGTGGCTGGGGCCAACGTCCTGACTTTC | CASSAQGVAGANVLTF
NA | TRBJ2-1 | 13 | TRBV7-6 | NA | TGTGCCAGCAGCACACAGAGTTACAATGAGCAGTTCTTC | CASSTQSYNEQFF
NA | TRBJ1-2 | 13 | TRBV6-4 | NA | TGTGCCAGCAGTGACTCGGATTCGGGAAGCTACACCTTC | CASSDSDSGSYTF
NA | TRBJ1-1 | 14 | TRBV5-6 | TRBD1 | TGTGCCAGCAGCTCTTCAGGGGGTCCGAGTGAAGCTTTCTTT | CASSSSGGPSEAFF
NA | TRBJ2-7 | 12 | TRBV10-3 | NA | TGTGCCATCGGACGGGACTTCTACGAGCAGTACTTC | CAIGRDFYEQYF
NA | TRBJ2-7 | 14 | TRBV11-2 | NA | TGTGCCAGCAGCTCAATGGACAGAACCTACGAGCAGTACTTC | CASSSMDRTYEQYF
NA | TRBJ2-1 | 15 | TRBV27 | TRBD2 | TGTGCCAGCAGTCTTAGCGGGGGGGCGGGGTGCCTCAGGTTCTTC | CASSLSGGAGCLRFF
NA | TRBJ2-6 | 17 | TRBV7-3 | TRBD2 | TGTGCCAGCAGCTTAACGTCGGGGGGGACTGGGGCCAACGTCCTGACTTTC | CASSLTSGGTGANVLTF
NA | TRBJ2-4 | 15 | TRBV6-6 | NA | TGTGCCAGCAGTTACACCGAGCGTCGCGGAAACATTCAGTACTTC | CASSYTERRGNIQYF
NA | TRBJ2-3 | 19 | TRBV4-2 | TRBD2 | TGTGCCAGCAGCCAATCCCCTACACGGCGGGGGGGAGGCGCAGATACGCAGTATTTT | CASSQSPTRRGGGADTQYF
NA | TRBJ2-1 | 16 | TRBV4-1 | NA | TGCGCCCGCAGCCTTGATGATACTCCCTCCTACAATGAGCAGTTCTTC | CARSLDDTPSYNEQFF
NA | TRBJ1-2 | 14 | TRBV6-6 | NA | TGTGCCAGCAGTTACTCGAAAGGGGCCGAGGGCTACACCTTC | CASSYSKGAEGYTF
NA | TRBJ2-5 | 13 | TRBV18 | NA | TGTGCCAGCTCACCAAGGGGCGTGGAGACCCAGTACTTC | CASSPRGVETQYF
NA | TRBJ1-3 | 21 | TRBV5-1 | TRBD1 | TGCGCCAGCAGCTTGGCGGGACAGGGTCAAGTTAGCACGAACTCTGGAAACACCATATATTTT | CASSLAGQGQVSTNSGNTIYF
NA | TRBJ1-1 | 15 | TRBV15 | NA | TGTGCCACCAGCAGAGATCGGCGGGGGAACACTGAAGCTTTCTTT | CATSRDRRGNTEAFF
few | TRBJ2-7 | 15 | TRBV5-1 | NA | TGCGCCAGCAGCCTGACGGGACAGCGGGTGGACGAGCAGTACTTC | CASSLTGQRVDEQYF
few | TRBJ1-5 | 13 | TRBV19 | NA | TGTGCCAGTAGCATGGCGGGCGGTCGGCCCCAGCATTTT | CASSMAGGRPQHF
NA | TRBJ1-1 | 16 | TRBV7-6 | NA | TGTGCCAGCAGCCAAGGTGGTGGGGTTGGAGGCCAAGGAGCTTTCTTT | CASSQGGGVGGQGAFF
NA | TRBJ2-3 | 15 | TRBV5-4 | TRBD2 | TGTGCCAGCAGCTTGAGTAGCGGGGGAGAAGATACGCAGTATTTT | CASSLSSGGEDTQYF
NA | TRBJ1-2 | 14 | TRBV25-1 | TRBD1 | TGTGCCAGCAGTGGGGGGACAGGGGCCTATGGCTACACCTTC | CASSGGTGAYGYTF